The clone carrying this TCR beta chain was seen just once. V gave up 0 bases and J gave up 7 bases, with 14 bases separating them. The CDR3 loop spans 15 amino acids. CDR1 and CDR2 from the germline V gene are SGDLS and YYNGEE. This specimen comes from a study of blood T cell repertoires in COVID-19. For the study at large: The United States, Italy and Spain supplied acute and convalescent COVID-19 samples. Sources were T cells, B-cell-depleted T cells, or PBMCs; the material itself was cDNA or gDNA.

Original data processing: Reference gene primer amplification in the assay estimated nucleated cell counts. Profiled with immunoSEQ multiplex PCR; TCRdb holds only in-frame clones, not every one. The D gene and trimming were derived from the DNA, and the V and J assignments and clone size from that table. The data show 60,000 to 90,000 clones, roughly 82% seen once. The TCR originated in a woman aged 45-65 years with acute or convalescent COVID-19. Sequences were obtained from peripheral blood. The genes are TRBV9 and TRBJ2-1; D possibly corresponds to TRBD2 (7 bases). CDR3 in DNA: TGTGCCAGCAGCGTAGAGGGGGGGGCCAGAAATGAGCAGTTCTTC. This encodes CASSVEGGARNEQFF.